This is a list of T cell receptor beta chains from one sample in a study of T-cell reconstitution after alpha-beta-depleted transplantation in children. TCRdb analysed the PCR reads with MiXCR anew, one entry per CDR3 protein. Among approximately 400,000 distinct CDR3 sequences, 15% to 20% were seen once, and the ten largest hold over 25%. The sequencing here drew on PBMCs, mostly from graft donor cells, taken 360 days after TCRalphabeta/CD19-depleted stem cell transplant. The receptors were gathered from a boy less than two years old who had a stem cell transplant for Wiskott-Aldrich syndrome, so the T cells may come from the graft donor. Both conserved end residues are part of each CDR3. The order of the fields is J gene, D gene, clone size, V gene, CDR3 DNA, CDR3 protein. D genes are given only for firm matches. Expanded clones get a size class; other rows say once, few or many, or leave the size out.

>TRBJ1-1|TRBD1|NA|TRBV27
TGTGCCAGCAGTTTATTCAGGACAGGGCACCCTGAAGCTTTCTTT
CASSLFRTGHPEAFF
>TRBJ2-2|TRBD2|many|TRBV24-1
TGTGCCACCAGGCGGGGGTTCGGCGGGGAGCTGTTTTTT
CATRRGFGGELFF
>TRBJ2-7|NA|NA|TRBV25-1
TGTGCCAGCAGTGGGCCTAGATGGGCCACCTACGAGCAGTACTTC
CASSGPRWATYEQYF
>TRBJ2-1|NA|many|TRBV18
TGTGCCAGCTCACCCCAGGGGGGCTACAATGAGCAGTTCTTC
CASSPQGGYNEQFF
>TRBJ2-5|TRBD1|NA|TRBV20-1
TGCAGTGCTGATCGGGACAGGGTCGGTCAGGAGACCCAGTACTTC
CSADRDRVGQETQYF
>TRBJ2-5|NA|NA|TRBV2
TGTGCCAGCAGCCTCGAAAGTCTTAAAAGAGCTCAGTACTTC
CASSLESLKRAQYF
>TRBJ2-7|TRBD1|few|TRBV30
TGTGCCTGGAGGCAGGGGGACTACGAGCAGTACTTC
CAWRQGDYEQYF
>TRBJ2-7|TRBD1|many|TRBV20-1
TGCAGTGCACCAGCGGCGGACAGGGTGCACGAGCAGTACTTC
CSAPAADRVHEQYF
>TRBJ2-1|TRBD2|NA|TRBV9
TGTGCCAGCAGCGTCTCCGGGACTAGCGGGAGTCATGAGCAGTTCTTC
CASSVSGTSGSHEQFF
>TRBJ2-3|NA|NA|TRBV7-2
TGTGCCAGCAGCACGGGACAAACACTCACAGATACGCAGTATTTT
CASSTGQTLTDTQYF
>TRBJ2-7|NA|few|TRBV6-2/TRBV6-3
TGTGCCAGCAGTCCTTCGGGGGACTACGAGCAGTACTTC
CASSPSGDYEQYF
>TRBJ2-2|NA|NA|TRBV7-9
TGTGCCAGCAGCCATTCGGGACAAACCCCGGCCGGGGAGCTGTTTTTT
CASSHSGQTPAGELFF
>TRBJ2-4|TRBD1|NA|TRBV7-2
TGTGCCAGCAGCCGTGAACGACAGGGGAACATTCAGTACTTC
CASSRERQGNIQYF
>TRBJ2-5|NA|NA|TRBV20-1
TGCAGTGCTAGAGATCCCACAGGGAGTGGGACCCAGTACTTC
CSARDPTGSGTQYF
>TRBJ2-5|NA|NA|TRBV5-5
TGTGCCAGCAGCTATTTAGGCAGGCAAGAGACCCAGTACTTC
CASSYLGRQETQYF
>TRBJ2-1|NA|many|TRBV7-9
TGTGCCAGCAGCCACGACAGATATGGCGAGCAGTTCTTC
CASSHDRYGEQFF
>TRBJ1-2|NA|few|TRBV15
TGTGCCACCGAGGGACTATTTGGCTACACCTTC
CATEGLFGYTF
>TRBJ2-7|NA|few|TRBV5-5
TGTGCCAGCAGCTCCTTCCCCCCGATAGACTACGAGCAGTACTTC
CASSSFPPIDYEQYF
>TRBJ2-1|TRBD2|few|TRBV2
TGTGCCAGCAGTGGGGAGGGCCAGTGGCACAATGAGCAGTTCTTC
CASSGEGQWHNEQFF
>TRBJ2-7|NA|few|TRBV15
TGTGCCACCAGCACTGCCCTGGGGGGAACCTACGAGCAGTACTTC
CATSTALGGTYEQYF
>TRBJ2-1|NA|few|TRBV24-1
TGTGCCACTAGATATACTACAGGGCTAACCTCCTACAATGAGCAGTTCTTC
CATRYTTGLTSYNEQFF
>TRBJ2-7|NA|NA|TRBV4-2
TGTGCCAGCAGCCAAGATCGAGGGGTTGAGCAGTACTTC
CASSQDRGVEQYF
>TRBJ2-3|NA|few|TRBV20-1
TGCAGTGCCCTAGGCCCAGATACGCAGTATTTT
CSALGPDTQYF
>TRBJ2-5|NA|once|TRBV21-1
TGTGCCAGCACCCCGGGGCAGGGGACTCAAGAGACCCAGTACTTC
CASTPGQGTQETQYF
>TRBJ2-3|TRBD2|few|TRBV7-2
TGTGCCAGCAGCTCCAGCGGGAGGGCAGATACGCAGTATTTT
CASSSSGRADTQYF
>TRBJ2-1|TRBD2|many|TRBV25-1
TGTGCCAGCAGTGTGGGAGGGAGCTTACCCTACAATGAGCAGTTCTTC
CASSVGGSLPYNEQFF
>TRBJ2-3|TRBD2|many|TRBV7-2
TGTGCCAGCAGGATGGGGCTAGCGGTCTCAGATACGCAGTATTTT
CASRMGLAVSDTQYF
>TRBJ2-1|TRBD2|few|TRBV4-3
TGCGCCAGCAGCCGGATAATTAGCGGGAGGGCCAATGAGCAGTTCTTC
CASSRIISGRANEQFF
>TRBJ2-5|TRBD2|NA|TRBV24-1
TGTGCCACCGCCCCTACGGCTAGCGGGAGGGCCGAGGAGACCCAGTACTTC
CATAPTASGRAEETQYF
>TRBJ2-5|TRBD2|NA|TRBV6-1
TGTGCCAGCAGCCTGGGACTAGCGGGAGGGTACCAAGAGACCCAGTACTTC
CASSLGLAGGYQETQYF
>TRBJ2-1|NA|few|TRBV12-3/TRBV12-4
TGTGCCAGCAGTTCCCTTAAAATTGGGGTCCTGTACAATGAGCAGTTCTTC
CASSSLKIGVLYNEQFF
>TRBJ2-4|NA|few|TRBV20-1
TGCAGTGCTAGAGTCGATACCAGGGGTATTCAGTACTTC
CSARVDTRGIQYF
>TRBJ1-1|NA|few|TRBV29-1
TGCAGCGGGGACGGCGAGGTGAACACTGAAGCTTTCTTT
CSGDGEVNTEAFF
>TRBJ2-5|NA|NA|TRBV14
TGTGCCAGCAGCCAAGATAAAGCTTATAGGGAGACCCAGTACTTC
CASSQDKAYRETQYF
>TRBJ2-5|NA|NA|TRBV5-5
TGTGCCAGCAGCCCCCGGTTGGGTGGCGAGACCCAGTACTTC
CASSPRLGGETQYF
>TRBJ2-1|NA|NA|TRBV4-3
TGCGCCAGCAGCCAACCCCCCGCCCCCTCCTACAATGAGCAGTTCTTC
CASSQPPAPSYNEQFF
>TRBJ1-3|NA|few|TRBV5-1
TGCGCCAGCAGCTTGGGAGGCGGATTAAAATCTGGAAACACCATATATTTT
CASSLGGGLKSGNTIYF